This TCR beta chain emerged from a study of T cell responses to AZD1222 COVID-19 vaccine. Findings of the study overall: Donors were largely white British and mainly female; clonal diversity was possibly underestimated. Scientists sampled the repertoires only once the peak T cell response had passed. Seropositive AZD1222 recipients at baseline numbered only five or six.

J lost 8 bases, V lost 5 bases, and 11 bases had no gene match. The CDR3 runs 14 residues. From germline, CDR1 is SEHNR and CDR2 FQNEAQ (reference sequence). As for this clone: Antigen unknown.

Some clones are missing from TCRdb's copy, which holds only in-frame ones; the method was immunoSEQ multiplex PCR. The table includes 150,000 to 200,000 clones, around 90% detected once. This receptor was identified in an adult in good health. The rearrangement joins TRBV7-9 to TRBJ1-1; 7 bases map to TRBD1. Source: peripheral blood, taken on day 0 of AZD1222 vaccination. As DNA, the CDR3 is TGTGCCAGCAGCACCGCAGGGGGAAGGGTGGAAGCTTTCTTT. Its protein product is CASSTAGGRVEAFF.